What follows is one TCR beta chain and its context. Many counts were recorded for this clonotype. Its antigen is currently not known. Per-base qualities were not stored, and no clone one base away is much larger. The entry originates in a study of T-cell memory formation after mild COVID-19 (dated by TCRdb to the early 2020s). Regarding the complete study: TCR sequence clusters from the two donors were largely donor specific. Longitudinal TCRalpha and TCRbeta repertoire sequencing tracked T-cell clones expanding and contracting after mild COVID-19 in a couple of donors. Two young, previously healthy adult volunteers, one female and one male, were included in the cohort.

Reads for this sample came from an Illumina NovaSeq 6000. cDNA libraries for TCRalpha and TCRbeta were prepared by 5'RACE using constant-segment primers, with sample barcodes and unique molecular identifiers added. Trizol reagent was used to extract RNA from every sample. The libraries were amplified in two PCR steps, and the second step added a second sample barcode and Illumina TruSeq adapters. Sequencing of libraries was performed on an Illumina NovaSeq with 2 x 150 bp paired-end reads. Per the original workflow: Demultiplexing of reads and collapsing into UMI-guided consensus sequences were performed with migec v1.2.7. Using mixcr v2.1.11, UMI consensuses were aligned to TRA and TRB V and J templates and then assembled into clonotypes. Expanded or contracted clonotypes were those called significant by both edgeR and NoisET, with noise models trained on biological replicates. For edgeR calls, the cutoffs were a false discovery rate-adjusted p below 0.01 and a log2 fold-change threshold of 1. As an exploratory analysis of dynamics, max-normalized trajectories of the 1000 most abundant clonotypes were examined by PCA with hierarchical clustering. Separately sequenced CD4+ and CD8+ repertoires were used to assign a CD4 or CD8 phenotype to each responding clone. TCRdb reprocessed the public reads (quality trimming at Q25 with fastp, clone calling with MiXCR) and kept in-frame beta chains. Every CDR3 protein is listed once, alongside the most common genes and DNA of its rows. It is TCRdb's table, rather than the study itself, that gives the V and J calls and clone size. The sample profile shows some 200,000 distinct CDR3 sequences; about 21% of them were found once. Approximately 22% of the sample is in the top ten clones.

The germline V gene (reference sequence) gives CDR1 as MNHEY and CDR2 as SMNVEV. The CDR3 contains 16 residues, cysteine and phenylalanine counted. Of all the DNA, just the CDR3 is kept, 48 bases in frame from base 1. The V and J ends are trimmed by 2 bases and 0 bases, leaving 8 bases between them. Ficoll-Paque density gradient centrifugation was used to isolate PBMCs. Overall study outcomes, separate from this receptor: From day 15 to 85, contracting clones showed balanced CD4/CD8 phenotypes, whereas a second wave of clones that expanded from day 15 to 37 leaned towards CD4+. Whether the second-wave clones peaking on day 37 were SARS-CoV-2 specific was not confirmed. Contracting CD4+ clones were found mainly in CM and EM memory subsets, while CD8+ clones were enriched in EMRA. Only two mild cases were covered in the study, and larger cohorts including severe cases with pre-infection samples were considered necessary. The detection of some responding clones in pre-infection memory suggests that pre-existing cross-reactive memory T cells joined the SARS-CoV-2 response.

The rearrangement joined TRBV27 to TRBJ1-6; perhaps TRBD1 is the D gene, with 6 bases matching. Sequencing was done on a sample of PBMCs or a T cell subset sorted from them (not recorded which). This TCR was recovered from an adult woman who had mild COVID-19 (a few samples of this study predate the infection). The sample titles of this study are shuffled in the database, so cell type and time point are left out; the donor was told from shared clones. The CDR3 in this case is CASSLRGASYNSPLHF. The DNA sequence is given as TGTGCCAGCAGTTTACGGGGGGCCTCCTATAATTCACCCCTCCACTTT.